What follows are 20 T cell receptor beta chains derived from one specimen sequenced in a study of shared clonotypes between healthy human individuals. Measured with immunoSEQ multiplex PCR; TCRdb has only the in-frame clones, and not every one. This table has roughly 380,000 clones, 90% to 98% appearing once. The source material was memory CD8+ T cells sorted from blood. Subset reported: CD45RO+ cells pooled with CCR7-negative TemRA cells. These receptors came from a man aged 25-40 years in good health.

The chain links TRBV10-2 to TRBJ2-7; D gene ambiguous. V lost 5 bases, J lost 4 bases, and 6 bases lay in between. The CDR3 is 11 amino acids. Germline CDR1 WSHSY, CDR2 SAAADI. The CDR3 DNA reads TGCGCCAGCAGTATGGGATACGAGCAGTACTTC. Its protein is CASSMGYEQYF.

The CDR3 is CASSLVRELAKHTEAFF. DNA for the CDR3: TGTGCCAGCAGCTTAGTGAGGGAATTGGCTAAACACACTGAAGCTTTCTTT. The chain links TRBV7-2 to TRBJ1-1; D is ambiguous. Germline loops: CDR1 SGHTA, CDR2 FQGNSA. V dropped 1 base and J dropped 3 bases, with 18 bases sitting between them. This CDR3 contains 17 residues.

The V call is TRBV19, the J call TRBJ1-2; D is undetermined. In germline, CDR1 is LNHDA, CDR2 SQIVND (reference sequence). The CDR3 covers 13 residues. The V end lost 0 bases, the J end lost 1 base, and 3 bases lay between the germline ends. The CDR3, as DNA: TGTGCCAGTAGTATAGACGGTAACTATGGCTACACCTTC. Translation gives CASSIDGNYGYTF.

V gene TRBV19 combines with J gene TRBJ1-5, with unresolved D. The CDR3 spans 14 residues. Per germline, CDR1 LNHDA and CDR2 SQIVND (reference sequence). V dropped 3 bases and J dropped 4 bases, with 10 bases sitting between them. The CDR3 loop reads CASSMQVGNQPQHF. As DNA, the CDR3 is TGTGCCAGTAGTATGCAGGTCGGAAATCAGCCCCAGCATTTT.

V gene TRBV5-1 combines with J gene TRBJ2-5, with D possibly TRBD1 on 6 matching bases. Deletions cut 4 bases from V and 1 base from J, with 20 bases between. The CDR3 runs 17 residues. Germline CDR1 is SGHRS and CDR2 is YFSETQ. The CDR3: CASSLNAPQGPQETQYF. The CDR3 DNA reads as TGCGCCAGCAGCCTGAACGCCCCACAGGGTCCCCAAGAGACCCAGTACTTC.

The chain uses TRBV7-9 and TRBJ2-1; D is undetermined. There are 12 residues in the CDR3. The V gene lost 5 bases and the J gene lost 10 bases, with 12 bases spanning the gap. Germline CDR1 SEHNR, CDR2 FQNEAQ (reference sequence). CDR3 coding DNA: TGTGCCAGCAGCCCTGCTGGTGGGGAGCAGTTCTTC. This gives the protein CASSPAGGEQFF.

V gene TRBV15 combines with J gene TRBJ2-2, with 9 bases aligning to TRBD2. The V gene end was trimmed by 3 bases and the J gene end by 3 bases; junction bases not matched to a gene: 17. The V gene's germline CDR1 is LNHNV and CDR2 YYDKDF (reference sequence). The CDR3 consists of 20 residues. The CDR3 region has the DNA TGTGCCACCAGCAGTATCATTGGTAGCGGGAGCTCTCTTTACACCGGGGAGCTGTTTTTT. Translated, it gives CATSSIIGSGSSLYTGELFF.

This chain joins TRBV15 and TRBJ2-1; 7 bases line up with TRBD2. This CDR3 spans 17 amino acids. The germline gives CDR1 LNHNV, CDR2 YYDKDF (reference sequence). V lost 5 bases to trimming and J lost 4 bases; unmatched junction nucleotides: 14. The CDR3 loop is CATSGSPLAVKYNEQFF. CDR3 nucleotide sequence: TGTGCCACCAGCGGTAGCCCCCTAGCGGTTAAGTACAATGAGCAGTTCTTC.

The CDR3 is CAWKVGWGTGELFF. CDR3 sequence (DNA): TGTGCCTGGAAGGTGGGGTGGGGGACCGGGGAGCTGTTTTTT. V is TRBV30 and J is TRBJ2-2; D is possibly TRBD1 or TRBD2 (5 bases each). Deletions cut 4 bases from V and 5 bases from J, with 14 bases between. CDR1 is GTSNPN and CDR2 is SVGIG in the germline V gene (reference sequence). This CDR3 has 14 amino acids.

As to this clone: Other DNA sequences in this specimen translate into the identical CDR3. The V call is TRBV7-6, the J call TRBJ2-7; D perhaps matches TRBD2 (6 bases). Germline V CDR1 and CDR2: SGHVS, FNYEAQ. CDR3 length: 14 residues. V was clipped by 1 base and J by 0 bases, with 7 bases between them. CDR3: CASSLGRGSYEQYF. The CDR3 DNA sequence: TGTGCCAGCAGCTTAGGGCGGGGCTCCTACGAGCAGTACTTC.

The table lists this clone with a few counts. This rearrangement joins TRBV6-5 to TRBJ2-3, with 11 bases identical to TRBD2. Germline-derived CDR1 and CDR2 are MNHEY and SVGAGI. The length of the CDR3 is 15 residues. Trimming at V came to 4 bases and at J to 0 bases, leaving 0 bases not matched to a gene. The CDR3 here is CASSWTSGSTDTQYF. In DNA form, the CDR3 reads TGTGCCAGCAGTTGGACTAGCGGGAGCACAGATACGCAGTATTTT.

The V gene is TRBV30, the J gene TRBJ1-1; D gene uncertain. This CDR3 contains 11 residues. The germline V and J ends were trimmed by 3 bases and 8 bases, with 10 bases remaining between them. Germline loops: CDR1 GTSNPN, CDR2 SVGIG (reference sequence). CDR3 protein: CAWRLPREAFF. CDR3 in DNA: TGTGCCTGGAGGCTGCCGAGGGAAGCTTTCTTT.

V is TRBV5-1 and J is TRBJ2-1; maybe TRBD2 (5 bases). The CDR3 contains 11 residues. The V and J ends lost 0 bases and 15 bases respectively, with 10 bases between them. CDR1 is SGHRS and CDR2 is YFSETQ in the germline V gene. CDR3 residues: CASSLAGKRFF. The CDR3 bases are TGCGCCAGCAGCTTGGCCGGGAAGAGGTTCTTC.

The chain's CDR3 is CASRMGQGGGQPQHF. In DNA, the CDR3 is TGTGCCAGCAGGATGGGACAGGGCGGGGGTCAGCCCCAGCATTTT. The chain is built from TRBV6-1 and TRBJ1-5; 9 bases align to TRBD1. Germline V gives CDR1 MNHNS, CDR2 SASEGT. The ends lost 6 bases at V and 6 bases at J; junction bases unmatched: 9. This CDR3 has 15 amino acids.

The chain recombines TRBV5-6 with TRBJ2-7; D call uncertain. Per germline, CDR1 SGHDT and CDR2 YYEEEE. The CDR3 spans 13 residues. With 4 bases removed from V and 3 bases from J, the gap between germline ends came to 11 bases. In nucleotides, the CDR3 is TGTGCCAGCAGCCGCAGGTGGGGCTACGAGCAGTACTTC. Translating it yields CASSRRWGYEQYF.

The rearrangement joins TRBV2 to TRBJ1-1, with D maybe TRBD1 (5 bases). Trimming took off 10 bases at V and 5 bases at J, with 17 bases between the two ends. Germline CDR1 SNHLY, CDR2 FYNNEI. The CDR3 consists of 13 residues. The CDR3 bases are TGTGCCACCGGCGAGGGGTTGGTGACTGAAGCTTTCTTT. Protein sequence: CATGEGLVTEAFF.

This chain joins TRBV12-5 and TRBJ2-3; D remains ambiguous. CDR3 length: 18 residues. V lost 2 bases, J lost 2 bases, and 20 bases lay in between. Germline V gene sequence: CDR1 LGHNT, CDR2 FRNRAP. CDR3 in DNA: TGTGCTAGTGGTTTGTCGACCTGGACGCTGGGGTACACAGATACGCAGTATTTT. Protein: CASGLSTWTLGYTDTQYF.

The CDR3 reads CASSLGDRVKGEAFF. The DNA for the CDR3 is TGTGCCAGCAGCTTAGGTGACAGGGTTAAGGGTGAAGCTTTCTTT. This sequence joins TRBV5-4 and TRBJ1-1; 7 nucleotides match TRBD1. The V segment lost 2 bases and the J segment 7 bases; nucleotides outside the gene matches: 11. The CDR3 is made up of 15 amino acids. CDR1 SGHNT and CDR2 YYREEE come from the germline V gene (reference sequence).

Notes on this clone: This sample also contains other DNA sequences that code for the same CDR3. The chain combines TRBV11-3 with TRBJ2-1, with 7 nucleotides matching TRBD2. V gave up 1 base and J gave up 10 bases; unmatched junction bases: 1. This CDR3 comprises 12 residues. Germline V gene lookup returns CDR1 SGHNT and CDR2 YENEEA. The CDR3 sequence is CASSLAGGEQFF. The CDR3 DNA sequence: TGTGCCAGCAGCTTAGCGGGAGGAGAGCAGTTCTTC. The full variable domain, in which reference TRBV11-3 and TRBJ2-1 provide the parts outside the CDR3, is EAGVVQSPRYKIIEKKQPVAFWCNPISGHNTLYWYLQNLGQGPELLIRYENEEAVDDSQLPKDRFSAERLKGVDSTLKIQPAELGDSAVYLCASSLAGGEQFFGPGTRLTVL.

This clone appeared a single time. J is TRBJ2-6 and V is TRBV19; D is uncertain. Germline V gives CDR1 LNHDA, CDR2 SQIVND (reference sequence). The CDR3 consists of 15 residues. The ends were cut back, 10 bases at V and 4 bases at J, with 17 bases in the middle. CDR3 coding DNA: TGTGCCACATCCACAACAAAGCGAGGGGCCAACGTCCTGACTTTC. Translation gives CATSTTKRGANVLTF.